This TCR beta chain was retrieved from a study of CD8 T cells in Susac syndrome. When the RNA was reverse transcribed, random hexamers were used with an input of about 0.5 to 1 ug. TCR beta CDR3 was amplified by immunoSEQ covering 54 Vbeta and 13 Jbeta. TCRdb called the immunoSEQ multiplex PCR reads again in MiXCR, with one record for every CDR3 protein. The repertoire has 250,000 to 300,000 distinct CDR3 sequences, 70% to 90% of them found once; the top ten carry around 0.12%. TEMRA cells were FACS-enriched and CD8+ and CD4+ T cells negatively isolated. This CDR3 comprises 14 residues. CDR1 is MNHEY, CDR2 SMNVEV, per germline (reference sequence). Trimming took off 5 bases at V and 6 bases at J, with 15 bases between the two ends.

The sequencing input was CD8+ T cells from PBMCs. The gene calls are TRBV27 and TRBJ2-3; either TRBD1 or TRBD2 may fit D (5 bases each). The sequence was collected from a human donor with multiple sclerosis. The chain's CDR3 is CASSPRDAGDTQYF. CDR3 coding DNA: TGTGCCAGCAGTCCTCGGGACGCTGGGGATACGCAGTATTTT.